The clone carrying this TCR beta chain occurred many times. Its target is unknown. This entry belongs to a study of T-cell reconstitution after alpha-beta-depleted transplantation in children. CDR1 is ENHRY, CDR2 SYGVKD, per germline. This CDR3 region has 14 residues. V dropped 4 bases and J dropped 2 bases, with 11 bases sitting between them. Unique molecular identifiers tagged the TCRbeta library. TCRdb fed the PCR reads into MiXCR, producing one record per CDR3 protein. The sample shows 600,000 to 800,000 distinct CDR3 sequences, over 10% of them seen only once. Study outcomes and limitations: Some patients' high day-60 TCRbeta diversity was traced to surviving recipient T cells and thymic progenitors. It was newly produced T cells that mostly accounted for T-cell counts and diversity one year after transplant. Alpha-beta T cells about two months after transplant reportedly derived from several hundred expanded graft clones.

This TCR derives from a girl aged 2 to 9 with congenital amegakaryocytic thrombocytopenia, due to receive a stem cell transplant. The chain uses TRBV10-3 and TRBJ1-1; tentative D call: TRBD1 (5 bases). The starting material was PBMCs, obtained before TCRalphabeta/CD19-depleted stem cell transplant. This chain's CDR3 is CAISAGRLNTEAFF. The CDR3 bases are TGTGCCATCAGTGCGGGACGGTTAAACACTGAAGCTTTCTTT.